A selection of T cell receptor beta chains follows, all from one sample in a study of T cell changes during pregnancy in multiple sclerosis. TCRdb's copy holds only in-frame clones and misses some; the assay was immunoSEQ multiplex PCR. The data hold over 100,000 clones, with about 90% observed a single time. The sequencing here drew on peripheral blood, taken in the third trimester of pregnancy. Receptor source: a female donor with multiple sclerosis, enrolled in a pregnancy study. CDR3s include the opening cysteine and the closing phenylalanine or tryptophan. Fields, in order: clone size, J gene, D gene, V gene, CDR3 protein, CDR3 DNA. D genes are given only for firm matches. Clone size, where shown, is once, few, many, or a class for clones that have expanded.

>-|TRBJ2-7|-|TRBV6-5
CASSPGVGSYEQYF
TGTGCCAGCAGTCCGGGGGTCGGCTCCTACGAGCAGTACTTC
>-|TRBJ2-7|TRBD1|TRBV27
CASSLGQGGTYEQYF
TGTGCCAGCAGTTTAGGACAGGGAGGTACCTACGAGCAGTACTTC
>-|TRBJ2-7|-|TRBV4-1
CASSQPPGTRRPYEQYF
TGCGCCAGCAGCCAACCACCGGGGACACGCCGCCCCTACGAGCAGTACTTC
>-|TRBJ1-6|-|TRBV14
CASSQGAVNSPLHF
TGTGCCAGCAGCCAAGGGGCAGTAAATTCACCCCTCCACTTT
>-|TRBJ1-1|-|TRBV7-9
CASSWAQEGTEAFF
TGTGCCAGCAGCTGGGCACAGGAGGGCACTGAAGCTTTCTTT
>once|TRBJ2-1|TRBD2|TRBV19
CATLKGLAGGGGEQFF
TGTGCCACTCTCAAAGGACTAGCGGGAGGGGGTGGTGAGCAGTTCTTC
>-|TRBJ1-2|-|TRBV5-4
CASSFDQAVYGYTF
TGTGCCAGCAGCTTCGATCAGGCCGTATATGGCTACACCTTC
>-|TRBJ2-5|TRBD1|TRBV7-9
CASSRTGDKETQYF
TGTGCCAGCAGCCGGACAGGGGATAAGGAGACCCAGTACTTC
>-|TRBJ2-3|TRBD2|TRBV28
CASTGLAGGTDTQYF
TGTGCCAGCACCGGGCTAGCGGGAGGTACAGATACGCAGTATTTT
>-|TRBJ1-2|-|TRBV27
CASSLRGAAVGYGYTF
TGTGCCAGCAGTTTACGGGGAGCTGCGGTGGGCTATGGCTACACCTTC
>-|TRBJ2-7|-|TRBV28
CASRGITYEQYF
TGTGCCAGCAGGGGCATTACCTACGAGCAGTACTTC
>-|TRBJ2-7|-|TRBV2
CATSSYGDSYEQYF
TGTGCCACCAGTAGTTACGGGGACTCCTACGAGCAGTACTTC
>-|TRBJ1-2|TRBD1|TRBV19
CASDRGGGGYTF
TGTGCCAGCGACAGGGGAGGAGGTGGCTACACCTTC
>-|TRBJ1-1|-|TRBV5-1
CASSTGQANTEAFF
TGCGCCAGCAGCACGGGACAAGCGAACACTGAAGCTTTCTTT
>-|TRBJ1-4|TRBD1|TRBV7-6
CASSGYRGPWEKLFF
TGTGCCAGCAGCGGGTACAGGGGGCCCTGGGAAAAACTGTTTTTT
>-|TRBJ2-3|TRBD1|TRBV6-1
CATATGPPTDTQYF
TGTGCCACTGCGACAGGGCCTCCCACAGATACGCAGTATTTT
>-|TRBJ1-5|TRBD1|TRBV7-2
CASSLGAGGGWSNQPQHF
TGTGCCAGCAGCTTAGGGGCAGGGGGCGGTTGGAGCAATCAGCCCCAGCATTTT
>once|TRBJ2-7|TRBD1|TRBV6-1
CASSLVRDRETEQYF
TGTGCCAGCAGTCTCGTAAGGGACAGGGAAACCGAGCAGTACTTC
>-|TRBJ1-2|TRBD1|TRBV4-1
CASSPQGVDGYTF
TGCGCCAGCAGCCCACAGGGGGTGGATGGCTACACCTTC
>-|TRBJ1-1|-|TRBV6-1
CASSELGVNTEAFF
TGTGCCAGCAGTGAACTCGGGGTAAACACTGAAGCTTTCTTT
>-|TRBJ2-1|-|TRBV2
CASRGMDGLYNEQFF
TGTGCCAGCCGGGGGATGGACGGACTTTACAATGAGCAGTTCTTC
>-|TRBJ2-7|TRBD1|TRBV13
CASSIRTGTNYEQYF
TGTGCCAGCAGCATTCGGACAGGAACTAACTACGAGCAGTACTTC
>few|TRBJ2-5|TRBD2|TRBV5-1
CASSSLLAGGTQETQYF
TGCGCCAGCAGCAGCCTCCTAGCGGGAGGGACCCAAGAGACCCAGTACTTC
>-|TRBJ2-1|TRBD2|TRBV9
CASSPTGTSGTYNEQFF
TGTGCCAGCAGCCCTACGGGAACTAGCGGGACCTACAATGAGCAGTTCTTC
>-|TRBJ1-1|-|TRBV7-3
CASSLGGQMNTEAFF
TGTGCCAGCAGCTTAGGAGGGCAAATGAACACTGAAGCTTTCTTT
>-|TRBJ1-1|-|TRBV7-8
CASSLGTSTEAFF
TGTGCCAGCAGCTTAGGTACGAGCACTGAAGCTTTCTTT
>-|TRBJ1-2|TRBD1|TRBV7-2
CASSLTGVGYTF
TGTGCCAGCAGCTTGACAGGGGTTGGCTACACCTTC
>-|TRBJ1-1|-|TRBV6-6
CASSYSGGENEAFF
TGTGCCAGCAGTTACTCAGGGGGGGAAAATGAAGCTTTCTTT
>-|TRBJ2-2|-|TRBV5-1
CASSKGDTGELFF
TGCGCCAGCAGCAAGGGGGACACCGGGGAGCTGTTTTTT
>-|TRBJ2-7|TRBD1|TRBV9
CASSVAPTGDGASHSYEQYF
TGTGCCAGCAGCGTAGCCCCGACAGGGGATGGCGCGTCCCACTCCTACGAGCAGTACTTC
>-|TRBJ2-2|-|TRBV20-1
CSASGEGELFF
TGCAGTGCTAGCGGGGAGGGGGAGCTGTTTTTT
>-|TRBJ2-1|-|TRBV5-1
CASSLWQNDNEQFF
TGCGCCAGCAGCTTGTGGCAGAATGACAATGAGCAGTTCTTC
>-|TRBJ2-6|-|TRBV6-1
CASSEIPGISSGANVLTF
TGTGCCAGCAGTGAAATCCCAGGTATTTCCTCTGGGGCCAACGTCCTGACTTTC
>few|TRBJ1-1|TRBD1|TRBV19
CASSIGGDRGRTEAFF
TGTGCCAGTAGTATAGGAGGGGACAGGGGGCGAACTGAAGCTTTCTTT
>-|TRBJ2-1|TRBD1|TRBV27
CASSLRQQGTGRSEQFF
TGTGCCAGCAGTTTGCGTCAACAGGGGACGGGAAGGAGTGAGCAGTTCTTC
>-|TRBJ2-3|-|TRBV15
CATSRWWRGTHTQYF
TGTGCCACCAGCAGATGGTGGAGGGGAACACATACGCAGTATTTT
>-|TRBJ2-1|-|TRBV7-8
CASSLRVVVHEQFF
TGTGCCAGCAGCTTACGGGTAGTTGTCCATGAGCAGTTCTTC
>-|TRBJ1-2|TRBD1|TRBV19
CASSIDRGNYGYTF
TGTGCCAGTAGTATCGACAGGGGGAACTATGGCTACACCTTC
>many|TRBJ2-7|TRBD1|TRBV10-1
CASSKDRGGAYEQYF
TGCGCCAGCAGTAAAGACAGGGGGGGGGCCTACGAGCAGTACTTC
>-|TRBJ1-2|-|TRBV5-6
CASRSSYGYTF
TGTGCCAGCAGGAGTAGCTATGGCTACACCTTC
>-|TRBJ2-7|-|TRBV27
CASSFRVGLPYEQYF
TGTGCCAGCAGTTTTCGTGTGGGGCTACCCTACGAGCAGTACTTC
>once|TRBJ2-5|-|TRBV6-5
CASSYGTAQETQYF
TGTGCCAGCAGTTACGGCACAGCCCAAGAGACCCAGTACTTC
>-|TRBJ2-7|-|TRBV27
CASSFEAQSSYEQYF
TGTGCCAGCAGTTTTGAAGCGCAAAGCTCCTACGAGCAGTACTTC
>once|TRBJ1-1|-|TRBV7-6
CASSLVPVSGEAFF
TGTGCCAGCAGCTTAGTCCCGGTTTCGGGTGAAGCTTTCTTT
>-|TRBJ1-2|TRBD1|TRBV2
CASRGGSRGQGGYTF
TGTGCCAGCAGGGGGGGTAGCAGGGGGCAGGGAGGCTACACCTTC
>-|TRBJ2-3|TRBD2|TRBV27
CASSLSPSGGPLSTDTQYF
TGTGCCAGCAGCCTCTCTCCTAGCGGGGGCCCGCTAAGCACAGATACGCAGTATTTT
>-|TRBJ2-3|TRBD2|TRBV7-9
CASSPPEAGPSTDTQYF
TGTGCCAGCAGCCCCCCGGAAGCGGGACCGAGCACAGATACGCAGTATTTT
>once|TRBJ2-7|-|TRBV10-3
CAISEKEAGSYEQYF
TGTGCCATCAGTGAGAAGGAGGCTGGCTCCTACGAGCAGTACTTC
>-|TRBJ1-4|-|TRBV4-1
CASSPVGEKLFF
TGCGCCAGCAGCCCCGTCGGTGAAAAACTGTTTTTT
>-|TRBJ1-2|TRBD1|TRBV7-8
CASSLRGQGGLSYTF
TGTGCCAGCAGCTTAAGGGGACAGGGAGGGCTAAGCTACACCTTC
>-|TRBJ2-7|TRBD1|TRBV6-1
CASSEAAGGASYEQYF
TGTGCCAGCAGTGAAGCCGCAGGGGGCGCCTCCTACGAGCAGTACTTC
>-|TRBJ1-2|TRBD1|TRBV19
CASSQTPRQGNYGYTF
TGTGCCAGTAGTCAAACCCCCAGACAGGGGAACTATGGCTACACCTTC
>once|TRBJ2-1|-|TRBV2
CASRETGNEQFF
TGTGCCAGCAGAGAAACAGGGAATGAGCAGTTCTTC